This TCR beta chain appears in the sequencing data of a study of cytotoxic CD8 clonotypes in ibrutinib-treated CLL. Study-level results: Samples from sustained-remission and progressing patients were taken at different times. Higher clonality was seen at ibrutinib response and a return toward baseline at progression. Public clonotypes, an uncommon group, contracted or remained stable on treatment.

This clone was detected many times. The antigen is undetermined. Sequencing was performed with immunoSEQ multiplex PCR; in TCRdb, only in-frame clones are kept and a portion is missing. This sample has about 130,000 clones; around four fifths occur once, and the top ten carry 2.5% to 3.5%. V was shortened by 3 bases and J by 6 bases, with 9 bases between the two germline ends. This CDR3 region has 13 residues. Per the germline V gene, CDR1 is SGHDN and CDR2 is FVKESK. The rearrangement uses TRBV14 and TRBJ1-5; no reliable D call. The sequencing used PBMCs, collected after 24 months of ibrutinib treatment. This sequence was found in a human donor with chronic lymphocytic leukemia. CDR3 coding DNA: TGTGCCAGCAGCCAGGGGAAAGGTCAGCCCCAGCATTTT. It is translated as CASSQGKGQPQHF.